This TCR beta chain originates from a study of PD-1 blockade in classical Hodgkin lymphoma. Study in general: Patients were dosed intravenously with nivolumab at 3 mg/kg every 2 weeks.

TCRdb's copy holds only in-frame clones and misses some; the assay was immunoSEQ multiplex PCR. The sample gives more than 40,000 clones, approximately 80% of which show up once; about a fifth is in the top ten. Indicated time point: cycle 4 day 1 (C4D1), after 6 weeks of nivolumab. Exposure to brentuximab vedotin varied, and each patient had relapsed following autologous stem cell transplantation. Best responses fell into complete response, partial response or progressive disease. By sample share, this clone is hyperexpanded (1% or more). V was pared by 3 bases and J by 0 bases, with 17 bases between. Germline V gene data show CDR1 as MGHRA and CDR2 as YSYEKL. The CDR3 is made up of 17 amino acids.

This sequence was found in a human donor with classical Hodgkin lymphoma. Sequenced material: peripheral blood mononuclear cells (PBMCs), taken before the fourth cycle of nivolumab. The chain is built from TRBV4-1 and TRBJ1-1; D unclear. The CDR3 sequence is CASSHHLGLSMNTEAFF. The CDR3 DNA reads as TGCGCCAGCAGCCATCACCTGGGCCTCTCTATGAACACTGAAGCTTTCTTT.